These 27 T cell receptor beta chains originate from one sample sequenced in a study of shared clonotypes between healthy human individuals. Positively selected for CCR7, the CD45RO-negative cells used as naive CD8 cells excluded terminally differentiated effector memory CD45RA+ cells. This table comes from immunoSEQ multiplex PCR, and its TCRdb copy is limited to in-frame clones, with some not included. The sample holds hundreds of thousands of clones, approximately 95% seen once. Sequencing was performed on naive CD8+ T cells sorted from blood. These receptors were collected from a woman aged 25 to 39 in good health.

CDR3: CASRDHGSSGNTIYF. CDR3 DNA sequence: TGTGCCAGCAGAGACCACGGGAGCTCTGGAAACACCATATATTTT. The gene calls are TRBV11-1 and TRBJ1-3; no clear D gene. Germline V gene lookup returns CDR1 SGHAT and CDR2 FQDESV (reference sequence). The V end lost 6 bases, the J end lost 0 bases, and 12 bases lay between the germline ends. The CDR3 is 15 amino acids.

The V call is TRBV28, the J call TRBJ2-1, with D possibly matching TRBD2 (6 bases). Germline V lookup: CDR1 MDHEN, CDR2 SYDVKM. V was trimmed by 5 bases and J by 2 bases, leaving 10 bases between them. This CDR3 is built from 14 residues. The CDR3 is CASSIAVTYNEQFF. For the CDR3, the DNA is TGTGCCAGCAGTATAGCGGTTACCTACAATGAGCAGTTCTTC.

Comments on this clone: At the DNA level, this CDR3 is encoded by other sequences in the same sample as well. The rearrangement links TRBV27 to TRBJ2-7; 7 nucleotides align to TRBD2. With V trimmed by 8 bases and J by 2 bases, 3 bases remained unmatched. The CDR3 runs 12 residues. Germline V CDR1 and CDR2: MNHEY, SMNVEV (reference sequence). DNA of the CDR3: TGTGCCAGCGGCCGGGGGGCCTACGAGCAGTACTTC. This codes for CASGRGAYEQYF.

The CDR3 DNA is TGTGCCAGCAGCAAACGGGACAGGCAAGGCTACGAGCAGTACTTC. Protein product: CASSKRDRQGYEQYF. The genes are TRBV7-8 and TRBJ2-7; 8 nucleotides line up with TRBD1. The CDR3 spans 15 residues. Per the germline V gene, CDR1 is SGHVS and CDR2 is FQNEAQ. V dropped 5 bases and J dropped 3; count of bases not matched to a gene: 9.

The V and J genes are TRBV28 and TRBJ2-7, with 8 bases that match TRBD1. The junction had 21 bases not matched to a gene; V was cut back by 6 bases and J by 11 bases. CDR1 and CDR2 (germline): MDHEN, SYDVKM. This CDR3 has 16 residues. In nucleotides, the CDR3 is TGTGCCAGCAGCACAATGGGGGGACAGGCCCATACGCTGGAGTACTTC. This codes for CASSTMGGQAHTLEYF.

The rearrangement uses TRBV2 and TRBJ1-1, with D possibly TRBD1 on 5 matching bases. V was cut by 6 bases and J by 3 bases, with 14 bases left in between. The CDR3 runs to 14 residues. Germline V gene data show CDR1 as SNHLY and CDR2 as FYNNEI. For the CDR3, the DNA is TGTGCCAGCAGGGACGGGTCGGGGGACACTGAAGCTTTCTTT. Protein product: CASRDGSGDTEAFF.

J is TRBJ2-3 and V is TRBV7-9; D unclear. V was shortened by 1 base and J by 4 bases, with 3 bases between the two germline ends. CDR1 SEHNR and CDR2 FQNEAQ come from the germline V gene (reference sequence). The CDR3 extends over 12 amino acids. CDR3 in DNA: TGTGCCAGCAGCTTAGTGTCAGATACGCAGTATTTT. Amino acids: CASSLVSDTQYF.

This clone has a single count. The rearrangement links TRBV5-5 to TRBJ1-1; 7 bases match TRBD1. The length of the CDR3 is 18 residues. The junction had 15 bases not matched to a gene; V was cut back by 3 bases and J by 1 base. CDR1 SGHKS and CDR2 YYEKEE come from the germline V gene (reference sequence). DNA for the CDR3: TGTGCCAGCAGCTCGACCCAGGCAGGGGGAGCCGGGAACACTGAAGCTTTCTTT. Translating gives CASSSTQAGGAGNTEAFF. The full variable domain, rest sourced from reference TRBV5-5 and TRBJ1-1, is DAGVTQSPTHLIKTRGQQVTLRCSPISGHKSVSWYQQVLGQGPQFIFQYYEKEERGRGNFPDRFSARQFPNYSSELNVNALLLGDSALYLCASSSTQAGGAGNTEAFFGQGTRLTVV.

The DNA for the CDR3 is TGTGCCAGCAGCTTAGCAGCTGGCGGGAAATACAATGAGCAGTTCTTC. It translates to CASSLAAGGKYNEQFF. The V and J genes are TRBV7-8 and TRBJ2-1; possibly TRBD2 for D (6 bases). CDR3 length: 16 residues. CDR1 and CDR2 from the germline V gene are SGHVS and FQNEAQ. Trimming stripped 0 bases from V and 4 bases from J, with 13 bases between.

In its sample, this clone was seen once. The genes are TRBV7-6 and TRBJ1-1; 7 bases fit TRBD1. The CDR3 contains 16 residues. Germline trimming cut 5 bases from V and 1 base from J; bases unmatched to any gene: 10. Germline V gene data show CDR1 as SGHVS and CDR2 as FNYEAQ. The CDR3 DNA follows: TGTGCCAGCAGCCTCGTGGACGCAGGGGGGAACACTGAAGCTTTCTTT. It is translated as CASSLVDAGGNTEAFF.

This chain uses TRBV27 with TRBJ1-2, with TRBD1 identical over 8 bases. J was trimmed by 7 bases and V by 3 bases; bases with no gene match: 10. CDR3 size: 15 residues. In germline, CDR1 is MNHEY, CDR2 SMNVEV (reference sequence). The CDR3 spells CASSFGSQGAGGYTF. The CDR3 nucleotides read TGTGCCAGCAGTTTTGGGAGTCAGGGGGCAGGTGGCTACACCTTC.

The genes are TRBV27 and TRBJ1-6; no reliable D call. CDR3 length: 18 amino acids. The germline V and J ends were trimmed by 1 base and 8 bases, with 21 bases remaining between them. Germline lookup yields CDR1 MNHEY and CDR2 SMNVEV (reference sequence). The CDR3 loop is CASSLYSGPPFLDSPLHF. CDR3 DNA: TGTGCCAGCAGTTTATATAGTGGGCCGCCCTTTTTGGATTCACCCCTCCACTTT.

J is TRBJ1-2 and V is TRBV5-1, with no clear D. Germline V lookup: CDR1 SGHRS, CDR2 YFSETQ. The germline V and J ends were trimmed by 4 bases and 6 bases, with 19 bases remaining between them. This CDR3 is 15 amino acids long. The CDR3 loop is CASSQHRGKEDGYTF. CDR3 coding DNA: TGCGCCAGCAGCCAGCATCGAGGGAAGGAGGATGGCTACACCTTC. The full variable domain, rest sourced from reference TRBV5-1 and TRBJ1-2, is KAGVTQTPRYLIKTRGQQVTLSCSPISGHRSVSWYQQTPGQGLQFLFEYFSETQRNKGNFPGRFSGRQFSNSRSEMNVSTLELGDSALYLCASSQHRGKEDGYTFGSGTRLTVV.

The chain combines TRBV6-1 with TRBJ1-4, with D unresolved. The germline CDR1 and CDR2 sequences are MNHNS and SASEGT. This CDR3 is 14 amino acids long. V dropped 6 bases and J dropped 0 bases, with 8 bases sitting between them. Here the CDR3 DNA reads TGTGCCAGCAGCGCTAGAGCAACTAATGAAAAACTGTTTTTT. Encoded protein: CASSARATNEKLFF.

The chain joins TRBV7-9 to TRBJ2-7; D gene ambiguous. The CDR3 is made up of 14 amino acids. Trimming removed 4 bases from V and 1 base from J, with 11 bases in between. Germline CDR1 and CDR2: SEHNR and FQNEAQ (reference sequence). The CDR3 region is CASSSLTESYEQYF. The CDR3, as DNA: TGTGCCAGCAGCTCCCTGACGGAATCCTACGAGCAGTACTTC. Full variable domain (remainder filled in from reference TRBV7-9 and TRBJ2-7): DTGVSQNPRHKITKRGQNVTFRCDPISEHNRLYWYRQTLGQGPEFLTYFQNEAQLEKSRLLSDRFSAERPKGSFSTLEIQRTEQGDSAMYLCASSSLTESYEQYFGPGTRLTVT.

The chain couples TRBV2 to TRBJ2-7; D is possibly TRBD1 (6 bases). From germline, CDR1 is SNHLY and CDR2 FYNNEI. Trimming removed 10 bases from V and 2 bases from J, with 24 bases in between. The CDR3 is made up of 16 amino acids. For the CDR3, the DNA is TGTGCCACCCACAAGGATCAGGGGCCGGTTACCTACGAGCAGTACTTC. As protein: CATHKDQGPVTYEQYF.

The chain joins TRBV19 to TRBJ2-7; D remains ambiguous. The CDR3 totals 15 residues. Trimming removed 2 bases at V and 2 bases at J, with 13 bases between. Germline V gives CDR1 LNHDA, CDR2 SQIVND (reference sequence). CDR3 sequence reads: CASSIYFGQPYEQYF. In DNA form, the CDR3 reads TGTGCCAGTAGTATATACTTCGGGCAGCCCTACGAGCAGTACTTC.

The genes are TRBV27 and TRBJ2-7; 9 bases are shared with TRBD1. There are 14 residues in the CDR3. Germline CDR1 reads MNHEY; CDR2 reads SMNVEV (reference sequence). Trimming at V came to 3 bases and at J to 6 bases, leaving 6 bases not matched to a gene. As DNA, the CDR3 is TGTGCCAGCAGTTTCGTACAGGGGGCAGCCGAGCAGTACTTC. It codes for CASSFVQGAAEQYF.

This clone was recorded only once. This rearrangement joins TRBV11-2 to TRBJ2-3; D perhaps matches TRBD2 (5 bases). V lost 5 bases, J lost 0 bases, and 18 bases lay in between. CDR1 and CDR2 from the germline V gene are SGHAT and FQNNGV. The CDR3 totals 17 residues. In DNA form, the CDR3 reads TGTGCCAGCAGCCCGGACTTTCTGTTCATGAGCACAGATACGCAGTATTTT. Its translation is CASSPDFLFMSTDTQYF.

To note about this clone: Within the sample, other DNA sequences also encode this same CDR3. The rearrangement joins TRBV28 to TRBJ1-4; the D is unclear. The CDR3 spans 12 residues. CDR1 is MDHEN and CDR2 is SYDVKM in the germline V gene. Trimming took 5 bases from V and 7 from J, leaving 8 bases between them. The DNA of the CDR3 is TGTGCCAGCAGTCCGGGTGGTGAAAAACTGTTTTTT. It translates to CASSPGGEKLFF.

The chain employs TRBV7-8 and TRBJ2-7; 7 positions match TRBD2. Trimming took 2 bases from V and 3 from J; bases not matched to a gene: 4. The CDR3 is 14 residues long. CDR1 is SGHVS, CDR2 FQNEAQ, per germline. The CDR3: CASSLLSGGYEQYF. The CDR3 bases are TGTGCCAGCAGCTTACTTTCGGGGGGCTACGAGCAGTACTTC.

The V call is TRBV15, the J call TRBJ2-7; D remains ambiguous. The CDR3 has 15 amino acids. V dropped 0 bases and J dropped 0 bases, with 9 bases sitting between them. Per the germline V gene, CDR1 is LNHNV and CDR2 is YYDKDF (reference sequence). The CDR3 region is CATSRDWTTSYEQYF. The DNA for the CDR3 is TGTGCCACCAGCAGAGATTGGACCACCTCCTACGAGCAGTACTTC.

The J gene is TRBJ1-1, the V gene TRBV6-4, with TRBD1 matching 9 bases. The junction had 6 bases not matched to a gene; V was cut back by 2 bases and J by 8 bases. The length of the CDR3 is 14 residues. The germline gives CDR1 MRHNA, CDR2 SNTAGT. Here the CDR3 reads CASSDRPGTGEAFF. The CDR3 DNA sequence: TGTGCCAGCAGTGACCGTCCCGGGACAGGGGAAGCTTTCTTT.

The chain joins TRBV4-1 to TRBJ2-7; 7 bases match TRBD1. Germline trimming cut 1 base from V and 2 bases from J; bases unmatched to any gene: 5. This CDR3 spans 15 amino acids. Germline V gene data show CDR1 as MGHRA and CDR2 as YSYEKL. In DNA, the CDR3 is TGCGCCAGCAGCCAAGTCAGGGGGAACACCTACGAGCAGTACTTC. Its translation is CASSQVRGNTYEQYF.

The CDR3 coding sequence is TGTGCCAGCAGGGGACAGCCGAACTATGGCTACACCTTC. Residues: CASRGQPNYGYTF. This rearrangement joins TRBV11-2 to TRBJ1-2, with 7 bases lining up with TRBD1. V trimming: 6 bases; J trimming: 2 bases; junction bases outside the gene matches: 3. The germline gives CDR1 SGHAT, CDR2 FQNNGV. CDR3 length equals 13 residues.

V usage is TRBV5-8 and J usage is TRBJ1-1, with a tentative D call TRBD1 (6 bases). The V and J ends lost 0 bases and 4 bases respectively, with 22 bases between them. This CDR3 spans 18 amino acids. Germline CDR1 and CDR2: SGHTS and YDEGEE. The CDR3 sequence: CASSLAAPSWGRGTEAFF. CDR3 DNA: TGTGCCAGCAGCTTGGCGGCCCCGAGTTGGGGGCGAGGCACTGAAGCTTTCTTT.

CDR3 region: CASSTNQAFYGYTF. The CDR3 nucleotides are TGTGCCAGCAGTACTAACCAGGCTTTCTATGGCTACACCTTC. V is TRBV27 and J is TRBJ1-2; D is ambiguous. V was clipped by 5 bases and J by 4 bases, with 14 bases between them. Germline assignment: CDR1 MNHEY and CDR2 SMNVEV (reference sequence). The CDR3 loop spans 14 amino acids.